The 10 T cell receptor beta chains given below trace back to one sample, sequenced in a study of T and B cells in COVID-19 patients. TRB was amplified from approximately 250-480 ng of blood genomic DNA. Multiplex PCR with BIOMED2 TRB-A/B primer pools amplified TRB rearrangements. A single record per CDR3 protein comes from TCRdb applying MiXCR to the multiplex PCR reads. Here the sample spans around 12,000 distinct CDR3 sequences, 30% being singletons. Sequencing was done on a sample of blood. These receptors all come from a human donor with active COVID-19.

CDR3 region: CASSPGLARTQYF. The DNA of the CDR3 is TGTGCCAGCAGTCCTGGGTTGGCCCGCACCCAGTACTTC. The chain links TRBV7-9 to TRBJ2-5, with unresolved D. Looked up from germline, CDR1 is SEHNR and CDR2 is FQNEAQ (reference sequence). V was shortened by 6 bases and J by 8 bases, with 16 bases between the two germline ends. The CDR3 runs to 13 residues.

V gene TRBV5-1 combines with J gene TRBJ1-3; no firm D call. This CDR3 is built from 15 residues. Germline V gives CDR1 SGHRS, CDR2 YFSETQ. V was clipped by 0 bases and J by 0 bases, with 7 bases between them. Here the CDR3 reads CASSLVGVSGNTIYF. The DNA of the CDR3 is TGCGCCAGCAGCTTGGTTGGCGTCTCTGGAAACACCATATATTTT. The full variable domain, its missing parts supplied by reference TRBV5-1 and TRBJ1-3, is KAGVTQTPRYLIKTRGQQVTLSCSPISGHRSVSWYQQTPGQGLQFLFEYFSETQRNKGNFPGRFSGRQFSNSRSEMNVSTLELGDSALYLCASSLVGVSGNTIYFGEGSWLTVV.

Judged by abundance, this clonotype is medium-sized (0.01 to 0.1%). The chain recombines TRBV19 with TRBJ1-1; D possibly corresponds to TRBD1 (5 bases). This CDR3 contains 15 residues. Per the germline V gene, CDR1 is LNHDA and CDR2 is SQIVND (reference sequence). Deletions cut 9 bases from V and 1 base from J, with 18 bases between. Here the CDR3 DNA reads TGTGCCAGCGAGCGTAGGGGACGTAGGAACACTGAAGCTTTCTTT. It is translated as CASERRGRRNTEAFF.

This sequence joins TRBV12-3 or TRBV12-4 and TRBJ1-3; no firm D call. This CDR3 is 16 amino acids long. The germline V and J ends were trimmed by 4 bases and 0 bases, with 13 bases remaining between them. Here the CDR3 DNA reads TGTGCCAGCAGTTACTCGGAGGCGAGCTCTGGAAACACCATATATTTT. Its protein product is CASSYSEASSGNTIYF.

This sequence joins TRBV7-9 and TRBJ1-2; D remains unclear. CDR1 is SEHNR and CDR2 is FQNEAQ in the germline V gene (reference sequence). The V end was cut by 5 bases, the J end by 8 bases, with 24 bases between. The CDR3 loop spans 16 amino acids. The CDR3 reads CASSRSTDRLVAGYTF. The CDR3 bases are TGTGCCAGCAGCAGGAGCACGGACCGGCTAGTTGCGGGCTACACCTTC.

This clonotype was detected a few times. The rearrangement links TRBV12-3 or TRBV12-4 to TRBJ1-6; TRBD1 might be the D (6 bases). The CDR3 extends over 16 amino acids. V was shortened by 2 bases and J by 6 bases, with 14 bases between the two germline ends. The CDR3 loop is CASSLRGGAGNSPLHF. The CDR3 DNA reads as TGTGCCAGCAGTTTAAGGGGGGGCGCGGGTAATTCACCCCTCCACTTT.

In this sample, this clonotype turned up a few times. This chain links TRBV19 with TRBJ1-6, with no clear D. Germline-derived CDR1 and CDR2 are LNHDA and SQIVND (reference sequence). The CDR3 is 14 residues long. Trimming cost V 3 bases and J 8 bases, with 11 bases left between them. The CDR3 protein is CASSMSFQDSPLHF. The DNA for the CDR3 is TGTGCCAGTAGTATGAGCTTTCAGGATTCACCCCTCCACTTT.

The chain has TRBV5-4 and TRBJ1-2; D is uncertain. Trimming left V 0 bases short and J 2 bases short, with 8 bases between. Looked up from germline, CDR1 is SGHNT and CDR2 is YYREEE (reference sequence). The CDR3 runs 14 residues. The CDR3 spells CASSLDTGNYGYTF. The CDR3, as DNA: TGTGCCAGCAGCTTGGATACGGGGAACTATGGCTACACCTTC.

This clonotype showed up just a few times. V gene TRBV6-2 or TRBV6-3 combines with J gene TRBJ1-1, with D unresolved. The germline V gene encodes CDR1 MNHEY and CDR2 SVGEGT. V lost 4 bases to trimming and J lost 1 base, with 10 bases between them. CDR3 length equals 14 residues. The CDR3: CASSLLLGNTEAFF. The DNA for the CDR3 is TGTGCCAGCAGTTTACTACTGGGGAACACTGAAGCTTTCTTT.

The chain combines TRBV6-5 with TRBJ2-3; 11 bases are shared with TRBD2. The trim removed 6 bases at V and 15 bases at J, leaving 5 bases unmatched. Germline V CDR1 and CDR2: MNHEY, SVGAGI. This CDR3 has 11 residues. The CDR3 region is CASRSSGGTYF. DNA for the CDR3: TGTGCCAGCAGATCTAGCGGGGGGACATATTTT.